This T cell receptor (beta chain) was captured by sequencing in a study of blood T cell repertoires in COVID-19 (dated by TCRdb to the early 2020s). Regarding the complete study: Samples from collaborators originated in the United States, Italy and Spain and spanned both the acute and convalescent phases of COVID-19. The material from the prospective study consisted of cDNA or gDNA derived from T cells, B-cell-depleted T cells, or PBMCs. Deeply sampled blood TCRbeta repertoires from subjects exposed to, actively infected with, or recovered from COVID-19 were included in the dataset. A freely available public database, intended as a resource for researchers studying the immune response to SARS-CoV-2, is where the repertoires were released. The samples were drawn from the first 160 participants of the ongoing ImmuneRACE study and from over a thousand subjects provided by 6 global collaborators. A de-identified subject ID, COVID-19 status, age in years and sex were almost always included in the sample metadata. HLA class I and class II types, where available, came from metadata supplied by the sample provider rather than from assay-based typing.

Collaborating institutions collected whole blood in K2EDTA tubes following their own protocols. For TCRbeta analysis, collaborators shipped samples as frozen whole blood, isolated PBMCs, or DNA extracted from either of those sample types. TCRbeta CDR3 regions were amplified from genomic DNA using the immunoSEQ Assay, a bias-controlled multiplex PCR. Turning to the authors' computational methods: The number of nucleated cells in each sample was estimated by amplification of reference gene primers within the assay. To quantify the absolute abundance of each unique TCRbeta CDR3 rearrangement, sequence reads were collapsed and filtered. For each sample, productive Simpson clonality was calculated as the square root of Simpson's diversity index across productive rearrangements. In its TCRdb copy, this immuneACCESS table keeps in-frame sequences only and misses some clones. Where compared with another copy, unresolved V genes explain less than half of these, and the others have no known cause. V and J calls and clone size follow that table, whereas D and trimming were derived from the DNA. Counted in this sample were tens of thousands of clones; roughly nine tenths of them appeared once. Together, the top ten hold 9% to 9.5% of the sample.

Of note for this clone: Its binding antigen is unknown. Base qualities were left out, and no much larger clone turns up one base away.

Findings and caveats that apply to the study as a whole: The quantity of clinical and demographic metadata differed by source and by participant and was supplied without curation.

The clonotype originates from a human donor in a cohort sampled during active COVID-19. Sequencing was done on a sample of peripheral blood.

The CDR3 reads as follows: CASSDEALKSYEQYF. The nucleotide sequence is TGTGCCAGCAGCGACGAGGCCCTCAAATCCTACGAGCAGTACTTC. In this chain, TRBV2 is recombined with TRBJ2-7; the D gene identity is not certain. The CDR3, cysteine through phenylalanine, is 15 amino acids long. Only CDR3 DNA is held: 45 bases, read in frame from base 1. The germline V gene supplies CDR1 SNHLY and CDR2 FYNNEI. The junction shows trimming of 6 bases on V and 1 base on J, plus 16 bases between the germline ends.